The sequence of this TCR beta chain was determined in a study of blood T cell repertoires in COVID-19. The wider study: The United States, Italy and Spain were the sources of the acute and convalescent COVID-19 samples. The cDNA or gDNA used as material had been derived from T cells, B-cell-depleted T cells, or PBMCs.

The data were produced by immunoSEQ multiplex PCR, yet TCRdb's version contains in-frame clones alone and is incomplete. The sample consists of roughly 380,000 clones, about nine tenths of them appearing once. Seattle participants joined during active infection and were tracked over time. The germline gives CDR1 KGHDR, CDR2 SFDVKD. The CDR3 runs 13 residues. V was shortened by 6 bases and J by 4 bases, with 11 bases between the two germline ends. Specimen: peripheral blood. The chain couples TRBV24-1 to TRBJ1-2, with unresolved D. This TCR derives from a woman in her thirties or forties with COVID-19, enrolled during active disease. The CDR3 region has the DNA TGTGCCACCAGTCCAGGCCAGTCCTATGGCTACACCTTC. This gives the protein CATSPGQSYGYTF.